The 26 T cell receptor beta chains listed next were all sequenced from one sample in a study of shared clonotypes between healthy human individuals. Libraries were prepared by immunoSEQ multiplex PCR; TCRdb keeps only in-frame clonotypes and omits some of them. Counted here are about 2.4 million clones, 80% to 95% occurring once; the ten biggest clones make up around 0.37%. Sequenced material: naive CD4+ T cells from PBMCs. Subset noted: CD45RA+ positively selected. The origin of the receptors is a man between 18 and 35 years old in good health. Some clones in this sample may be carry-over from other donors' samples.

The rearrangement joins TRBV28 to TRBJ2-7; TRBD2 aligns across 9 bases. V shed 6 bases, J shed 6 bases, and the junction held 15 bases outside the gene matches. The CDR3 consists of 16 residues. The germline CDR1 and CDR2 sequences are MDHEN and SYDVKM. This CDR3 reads CASSPASASGVLEQYF. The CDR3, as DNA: TGTGCCAGCAGCCCTGCAAGTGCTAGCGGGGTCCTCGAGCAGTACTTC. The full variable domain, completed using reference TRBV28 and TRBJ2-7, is DVKVTQSSRYLVKRTGEKVFLECVQDMDHENMFWYRQDPGLGLRLIYFSYDVKMKEKGDIPEGYSVSREKKERFSLILESASTNQTSMYLCASSPASASGVLEQYFGPGTRLTVT.

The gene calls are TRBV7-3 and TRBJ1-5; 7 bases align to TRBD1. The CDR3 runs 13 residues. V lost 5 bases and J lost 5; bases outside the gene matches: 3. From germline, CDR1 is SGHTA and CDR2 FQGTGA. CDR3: CASSLGQDQPQHF. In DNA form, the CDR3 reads TGTGCCAGCAGCCTCGGACAGGATCAGCCCCAGCATTTT.

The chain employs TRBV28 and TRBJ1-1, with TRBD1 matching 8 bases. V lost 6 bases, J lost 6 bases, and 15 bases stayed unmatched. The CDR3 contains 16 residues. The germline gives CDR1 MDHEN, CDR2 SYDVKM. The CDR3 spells CASSAYPTGAGAEAFF. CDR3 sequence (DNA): TGTGCCAGCAGCGCCTACCCGACAGGGGCAGGCGCTGAAGCTTTCTTT.

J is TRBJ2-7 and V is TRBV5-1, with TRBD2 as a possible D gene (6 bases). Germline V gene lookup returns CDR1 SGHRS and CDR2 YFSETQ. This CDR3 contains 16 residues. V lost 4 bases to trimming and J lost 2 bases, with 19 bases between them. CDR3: CASSSPEGRETYEQYF. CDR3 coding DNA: TGCGCCAGCAGCAGCCCGGAGGGCAGGGAGACCTACGAGCAGTACTTC.

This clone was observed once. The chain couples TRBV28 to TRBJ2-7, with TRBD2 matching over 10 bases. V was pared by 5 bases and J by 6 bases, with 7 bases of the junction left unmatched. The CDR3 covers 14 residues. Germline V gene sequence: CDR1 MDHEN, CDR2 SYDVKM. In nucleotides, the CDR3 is TGTGCCAGCAGTCACCTAGCGGGAGTCCCCGAGCAGTACTTC. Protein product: CASSHLAGVPEQYF.

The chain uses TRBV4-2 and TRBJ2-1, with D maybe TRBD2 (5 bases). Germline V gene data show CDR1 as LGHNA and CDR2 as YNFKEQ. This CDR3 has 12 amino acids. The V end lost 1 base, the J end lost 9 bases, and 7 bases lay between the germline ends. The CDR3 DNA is TGTGCCAGCAGCCAAGCTGGGAGTGAGCAGTTCTTC. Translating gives CASSQAGSEQFF.

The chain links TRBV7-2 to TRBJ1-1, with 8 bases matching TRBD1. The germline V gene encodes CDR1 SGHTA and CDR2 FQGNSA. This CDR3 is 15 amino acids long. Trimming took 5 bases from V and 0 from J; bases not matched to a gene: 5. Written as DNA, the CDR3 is TGTGCCAGCAGCCCCCGACAGGGGTTGAACACTGAAGCTTTCTTT. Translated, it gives CASSPRQGLNTEAFF.

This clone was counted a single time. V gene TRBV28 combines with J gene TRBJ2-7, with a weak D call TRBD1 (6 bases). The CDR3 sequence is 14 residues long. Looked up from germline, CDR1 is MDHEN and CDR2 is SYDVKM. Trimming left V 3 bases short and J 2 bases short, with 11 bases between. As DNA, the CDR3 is TGTGCCAGCAGTTTGGACAGTTCCCCCTACGAGCAGTACTTC. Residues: CASSLDSSPYEQYF.

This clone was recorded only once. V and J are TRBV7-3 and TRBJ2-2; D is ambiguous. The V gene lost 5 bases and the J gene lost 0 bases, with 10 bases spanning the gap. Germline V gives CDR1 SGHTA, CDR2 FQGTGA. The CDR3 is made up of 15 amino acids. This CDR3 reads CASSQVRANTGELFF. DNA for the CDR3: TGTGCCAGCAGCCAGGTTCGGGCGAACACCGGGGAGCTGTTTTTT.

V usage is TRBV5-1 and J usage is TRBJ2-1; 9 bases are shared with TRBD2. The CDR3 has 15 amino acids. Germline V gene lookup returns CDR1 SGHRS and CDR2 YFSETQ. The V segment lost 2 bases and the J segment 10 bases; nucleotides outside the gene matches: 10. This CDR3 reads CASSLVAGGSREQFF. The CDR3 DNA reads TGCGCCAGCAGCTTAGTGGCGGGAGGGAGTAGGGAGCAGTTCTTC.

The CDR3 region has the DNA TGTGCCAGCAGCTTAACGGAGGGCACCCGGACCCAGTACTTC. The encoded protein is CASSLTEGTRTQYF. The chain couples TRBV7-3 to TRBJ2-5; D perhaps matches TRBD2 (6 bases). V was clipped by 0 bases and J by 7 bases, with 12 bases between them. The CDR3 contains 14 residues. Germline lookup yields CDR1 SGHTA and CDR2 FQGTGA.

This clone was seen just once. The CDR3 DNA is TGTGCCAGCAGCGGAATCACTAACTCTGGCGAGCAGTACTTC. Its protein is CASSGITNSGEQYF. The chain is built from TRBV7-2 and TRBJ2-7; D ambiguous. V was clipped by 5 bases and J by 6 bases, with 17 bases between them. Per germline, CDR1 SGHTA and CDR2 FQGNSA. The CDR3 has 14 amino acids.

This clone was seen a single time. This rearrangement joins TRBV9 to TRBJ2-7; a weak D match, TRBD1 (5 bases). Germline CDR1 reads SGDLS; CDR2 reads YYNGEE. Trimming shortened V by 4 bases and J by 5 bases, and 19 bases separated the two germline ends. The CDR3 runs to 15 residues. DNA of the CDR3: TGTGCCAGCAGCCCTGCCGATGGGGCCCTCCACGAGCAGTACTTC. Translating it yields CASSPADGALHEQYF.

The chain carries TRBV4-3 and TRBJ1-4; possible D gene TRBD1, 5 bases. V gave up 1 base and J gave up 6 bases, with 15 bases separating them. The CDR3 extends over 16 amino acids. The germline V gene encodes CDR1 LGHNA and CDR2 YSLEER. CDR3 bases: TGCGCCAGCAGCCAAGGTTCCTTCGCCAGGGATGAAAAACTGTTTTTT. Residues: CASSQGSFARDEKLFF.

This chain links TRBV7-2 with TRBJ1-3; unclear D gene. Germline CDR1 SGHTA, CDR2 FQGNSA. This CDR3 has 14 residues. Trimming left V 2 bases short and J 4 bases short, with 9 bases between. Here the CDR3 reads CASSLSISGNTIYF. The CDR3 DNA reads TGTGCCAGCAGCTTATCCATCTCCGGAAACACCATATATTTT.

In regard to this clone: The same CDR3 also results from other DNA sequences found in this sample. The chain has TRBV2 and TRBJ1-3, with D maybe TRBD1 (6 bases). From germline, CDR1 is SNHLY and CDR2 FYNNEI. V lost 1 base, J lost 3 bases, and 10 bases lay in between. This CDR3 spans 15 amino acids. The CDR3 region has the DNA TGTGCCAGCAGTGAAGACAGGGCCGTTGGAAACACCATATATTTT. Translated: CASSEDRAVGNTIYF.

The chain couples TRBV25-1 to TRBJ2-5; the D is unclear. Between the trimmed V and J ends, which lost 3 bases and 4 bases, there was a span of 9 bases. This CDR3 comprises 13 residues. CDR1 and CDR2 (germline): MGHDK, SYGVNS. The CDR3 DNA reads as TGTGCCAGCAGTGACTGGCGTGGAGAGACCCAGTACTTC. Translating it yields CASSDWRGETQYF.

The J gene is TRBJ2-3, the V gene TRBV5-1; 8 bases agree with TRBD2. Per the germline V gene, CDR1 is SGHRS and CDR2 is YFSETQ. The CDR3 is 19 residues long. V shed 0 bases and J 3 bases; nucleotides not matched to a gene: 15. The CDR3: CASSLVPSRGGSRTDTQYF. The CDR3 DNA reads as TGCGCCAGCAGCTTGGTCCCGTCCCGGGGGGGAAGTAGGACAGATACGCAGTATTTT.

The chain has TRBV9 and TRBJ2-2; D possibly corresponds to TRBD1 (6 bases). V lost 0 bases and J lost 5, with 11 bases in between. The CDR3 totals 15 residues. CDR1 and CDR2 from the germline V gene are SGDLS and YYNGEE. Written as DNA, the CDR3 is TGTGCCAGCAGCGTAGATCCTCAGGGGACCGGGGAGCTGTTTTTT. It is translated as CASSVDPQGTGELFF.

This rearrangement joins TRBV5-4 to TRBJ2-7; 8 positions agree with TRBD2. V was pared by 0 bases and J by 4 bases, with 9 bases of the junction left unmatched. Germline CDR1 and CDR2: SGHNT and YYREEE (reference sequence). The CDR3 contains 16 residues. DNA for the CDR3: TGTGCCAGCAGCTTGGCGGGCGGGAGGAGCGGGTACGAGCAGTACTTC. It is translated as CASSLAGGRSGYEQYF.

The CDR3 region has the DNA TGTGCCAGCAGCAGCCGTAGCGGGAGCTTGGTAAACATTCAGTACTTC. It translates to CASSSRSGSLVNIQYF. The V call is TRBV7-2, the J call TRBJ2-4; 9 nucleotides agree with TRBD2. V gave up 5 bases and J gave up 6 bases; unmatched junction bases: 11. Germline CDR1 SGHTA, CDR2 FQGNSA. The CDR3 spans 16 residues.

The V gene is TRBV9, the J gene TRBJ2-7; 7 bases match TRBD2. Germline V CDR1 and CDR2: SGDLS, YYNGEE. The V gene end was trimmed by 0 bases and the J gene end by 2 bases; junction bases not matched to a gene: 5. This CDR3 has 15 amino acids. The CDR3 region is CASSVDPSGTYEQYF. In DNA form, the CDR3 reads TGTGCCAGCAGCGTAGATCCTAGCGGCACCTACGAGCAGTACTTC. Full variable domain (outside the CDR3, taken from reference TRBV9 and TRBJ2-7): DSGVTQTPKHLITATGQRVTLRCSPRSGDLSVYWYQQSLDQGLQFLIQYYNGEERAKGNILERFSAQQFPDLHSELNLSSLELGDSALYFCASSVDPSGTYEQYFGPGTRLTVT.

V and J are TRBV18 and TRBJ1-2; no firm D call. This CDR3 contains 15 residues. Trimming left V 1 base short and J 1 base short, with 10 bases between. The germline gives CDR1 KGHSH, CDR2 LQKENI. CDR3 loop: CASSPQYVFNYGYTF. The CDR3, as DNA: TGTGCCAGCTCACCACAGTACGTTTTTAACTATGGCTACACCTTC.

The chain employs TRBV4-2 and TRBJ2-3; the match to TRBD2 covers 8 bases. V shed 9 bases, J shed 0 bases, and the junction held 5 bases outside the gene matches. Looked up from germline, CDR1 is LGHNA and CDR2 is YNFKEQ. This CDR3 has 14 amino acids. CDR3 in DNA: TGTGCCAGTGAATCTAGCGGGAGCACAGATACGCAGTATTTT. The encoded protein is CASESSGSTDTQYF.

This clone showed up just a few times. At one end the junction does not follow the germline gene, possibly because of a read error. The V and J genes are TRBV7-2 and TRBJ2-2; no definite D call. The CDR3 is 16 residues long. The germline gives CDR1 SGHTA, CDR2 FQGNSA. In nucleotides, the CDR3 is TGTGCCAGCAGCTTATTAGCTCGCAGCTACACCAGGGAGCTGTTTTTT. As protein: CASSLLARSYTRELFF.

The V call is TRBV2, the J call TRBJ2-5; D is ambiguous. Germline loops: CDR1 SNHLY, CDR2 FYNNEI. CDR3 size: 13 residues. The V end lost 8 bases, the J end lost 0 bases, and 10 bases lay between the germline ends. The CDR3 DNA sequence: TGTGCCAGCGACGACACCAACCAAGAGACCCAGTACTTC. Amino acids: CASDDTNQETQYF.